This T cell receptor (beta chain) appears in the sequencing data of a study of response to subunit inactivated influenza vaccine (dated by TCRdb to the late 2010s). About the investigation overall: The study used deep quantitative T cell receptor repertoire profiling to track responses to a trivalent subunit inactivated influenza vaccine.

Here is what the overall study found, with its caveats: According to the authors, only a limited number of new T cells may be recruited by each seasonal influenza vaccination.

Library method: RT-PCR. The instrument given in TCRdb is Illumina HiSeq 2500. Starting from the raw public reads, TCRdb applied fastp trimming at Q25, assembled clones with MiXCR and retained in-frame beta chains. Rows matching on CDR3 protein sequence are summarized as one entry with the most common DNA and genes. For this sample the table gives about 520,000 distinct CDR3 sequences, of which approximately 7.3% were detected only once. The biggest ten clones account for roughly 13% of the sample. This clonotype was observed at least ten times. Its antigen is currently not known. Per-base quality was not reported, and no clone a single base away is much larger than it. The receptor was isolated from a man aged 50 to 69 who received an inactivated influenza vaccine. Donor details come from another sample of the same person, matched by shared clones. Here the sequenced sample was PBMCs from blood, taken 23 to 25 months after vaccination.

Read as DNA, the sequence is TGTGCCAGCAGCTTAGCGGGCGGCTACAGGGCCTACGAGCAGTACTTC. Translated, this gives CASSLAGGYRAYEQYF. Recombination linked TRBV7-8 to TRBJ2-7, and the D gene may be TRBD1, 6 bases matching. The CDR3 runs 16 residues from the cysteine to the phenylalanine. Only the CDR3 DNA is retained, 48 bases long and in frame from the first base. The germline V gene supplies CDR1 SGHVS and CDR2 FQNEAQ. Trimming at the junction amounts to 0 bases on V and 2 bases on J, and the germline ends lie 14 bases apart. The reference TRBV7-8 and TRBJ2-7 proteins fill in what lies around the CDR3, so the full variable domain reads GAGVSQSPRYKVAKRGQDVALRCDPISGHVSLFWYQQALGQGPEFLTYFQNEAQLDKSGLPSDRFFAERPEGSVSTLKIQRTQQEDSAVYLCASSLAGGYRAYEQYFGPGTRLTVT.